The clone carrying this T cell receptor (beta chain) appeared once. What it recognizes is unknown. CDR3 size: 15 residues. Germline loops: CDR1 SGHTA, CDR2 FQGNSA. Trimming took 7 bases from V and 5 from J, leaving 20 bases between them. At survey level, the immunoSEQ assay was run in its v3.0 version. It was roughly 35,000-50,000 T-cell genomes per sample that sequencing targeted. Only in-frame clones appear in the TCRdb table, and some are missing; sequencing was by immunoSEQ multiplex PCR. The sample holds 30,000 to 50,000 clones, approximately 86% seen once. The data are from a study of long-term antiretroviral therapy in people with HIV. Study-wide results and limits: Whichever time point was examined, clones expanded before ART dominated the repertoire. In HIV, the repertoires covered a tighter span of CDR3 lengths than in controls.

The rearrangement uses TRBV7-2 and TRBJ1-2, with D possibly TRBD1 on 6 matching bases. The sequences come from unsorted PBMCs, collected just before starting antiretroviral therapy. This TCR was recovered from a woman between 18 and 29 years old with HIV. The CDR3 sequence is CASTLPGGADYGYTF. CDR3 nucleotide sequence: TGTGCCAGCACCCTCCCGGGGGGGGCCGATTATGGCTACACCTTC.